A selection of T cell receptor beta chains follows, all from one sample in a study of cytomegalovirus exposure and HLA in healthy donors. Generated by immunoSEQ multiplex PCR, the TCRdb table keeps only in-frame clones and is missing some. In total, the table holds 150,000 to 200,000 clones. The sample was PBMCs. The origin of the receptors is a woman aged 60 to 75 in good health and CMV-seronegative. Both conserved end residues are part of each CDR3. The order of the fields is J gene, D gene, V gene, CDR3 protein, CDR3 DNA. A D gene is named only where the DNA matches it firmly.

TRBJ1-2,NA,TRBV29-1,CSVGEGYTF,TGCAGCGTTGGGGAGGGCTACACCTTC
TRBJ2-7,TRBD2,TRBV15,CATSSGLAGGNHQAYEQYF,TGTGCCACCAGCAGTGGACTAGCGGGGGGGAACCACCAAGCCTACGAGCAGTACTTC
TRBJ2-5,TRBD2,TRBV4-1,CASSQGLSGKAVQETQYF,TGCGCCAGCAGCCAAGGCCTGAGCGGGAAGGCCGTCCAAGAGACCCAGTACTTC
TRBJ1-5,NA,TRBV6-1,CAGGQGNNQPQHF,TGTGCCGGCGGGCAGGGGAACAATCAGCCCCAGCATTTT
TRBJ1-5,NA,TRBV27,CASSFEVSQPQHF,TGTGCCAGCAGTTTTGAGGTTTCTCAGCCCCAGCATTTT
TRBJ1-5,NA,TRBV28,CASSLRGSNQPQHF,TGTGCCAGCAGTTTGAGGGGGAGCAATCAGCCCCAGCATTTT
TRBJ1-2,TRBD1,TRBV30,CAWTGGAGNYGYTF,TGTGCCTGGACAGGGGGCGCGGGTAACTATGGCTACACCTTC
TRBJ2-7,NA,TRBV25-1,CASSEAGDRSSYEQYF,TGTGCCAGCAGTGAAGCGGGGGACAGGAGCTCCTACGAGCAGTACTTC
TRBJ2-1,TRBD1,TRBV10-2,CASTRQGAYNEQFF,TGCGCCAGCACAAGACAGGGGGCCTACAATGAGCAGTTCTTC
TRBJ2-5,TRBD1,TRBV5-1,CASSLGTGNQETQYF,TGCGCCAGCAGCTTGGGGACAGGAAATCAAGAGACCCAGTACTTC
TRBJ2-1,TRBD2,TRBV5-1,CASSSSGTYNEQFF,TGCGCCAGCAGCTCAAGCGGGACCTACAATGAGCAGTTCTTC
TRBJ2-3,NA,TRBV5-1,CASSRDTDTQYF,TGCGCCAGCAGCCGGGACACAGATACGCAGTATTTT
TRBJ1-1,NA,TRBV7-9,CASSLRGGGATEAFF,TGTGCCAGCAGCTTGAGGGGAGGGGGTGCCACTGAAGCTTTCTTT
TRBJ2-3,TRBD2,TRBV5-4,CASSLGLAVSTDTQYF,TGTGCCAGCAGCTTGGGACTAGCGGTGAGCACAGATACGCAGTATTTT
TRBJ1-1,NA,TRBV2,CASKNILNTEAFF,TGTGCCAGCAAGAACATCCTCAACACTGAAGCTTTCTTT
TRBJ2-7,NA,TRBV7-3,CASSLGHGGEQYF,TGTGCCAGCAGCTTAGGGCATGGGGGCGAGCAGTACTTC
TRBJ2-7,NA,TRBV30,CASGETAVLHREQYF,TGTGCCTCTGGCGAAACGGCCGTACTACACCGCGAGCAGTACTTC
TRBJ2-1,TRBD2,TRBV9,CASSVGVAGVDEQFF,TGTGCCAGCAGCGTAGGAGTAGCGGGAGTTGATGAGCAGTTCTTC
TRBJ1-4,NA,TRBV6-6,CASSYSGQGYEKLFF,TGTGCCAGCAGTTACTCGGGGCAGGGTTATGAAAAACTGTTTTTT
TRBJ1-5,TRBD1,TRBV6-6,CASSLRGTGFNQPQHF,TGTGCCAGCAGTTTACGCGGGACAGGTTTCAATCAGCCCCAGCATTTT
TRBJ2-1,NA,TRBV9,CASSGPTGMAGYNEQFF,TGTGCCAGCAGCGGCCCTACAGGGATGGCAGGATACAATGAGCAGTTCTTC
TRBJ2-5,TRBD2,TRBV7-3,CASSLGGGYRETQYF,TGTGCCAGCAGCTTAGGCGGGGGATATAGAGAGACCCAGTACTTC
TRBJ1-1,TRBD1,TRBV11-3,CASSLGQGNTEAFF,TGTGCCAGCAGCCTCGGACAGGGGAACACTGAAGCTTTCTTT
TRBJ2-1,NA,TRBV6-4,CASSESGTWSYNEQFF,TGTGCCAGCAGTGAATCGGGTACCTGGTCCTACAATGAGCAGTTCTTC
TRBJ1-1,TRBD1,TRBV15,CATGQGSGTEAFF,TGTGCCACAGGACAGGGGTCGGGCACTGAAGCTTTCTTT
TRBJ2-1,TRBD2,TRBV9,CASSVERGNNEQFF,TGTGCCAGCAGCGTGGAGCGGGGAAACAATGAGCAGTTCTTC
TRBJ1-1,NA,TRBV13,CASSFRTANTEAFF,TGTGCCAGCAGCTTTAGGACAGCGAACACTGAAGCTTTCTTT
TRBJ2-1,TRBD2,TRBV4-1,CASSRLAGVENNEQFF,TGCGCCAGCAGCCGGTTAGCGGGGGTTGAAAACAATGAGCAGTTCTTC
TRBJ2-1,NA,TRBV15,CATSREGARNNEQFF,TGTGCCACCAGCAGAGAGGGGGCTCGTAACAATGAGCAGTTCTTC
TRBJ1-4,TRBD1,TRBV2,CASRKRTGYEKLFF,TGTGCCAGCAGGAAGAGGACAGGGTATGAAAAACTGTTTTTT
TRBJ2-1,NA,TRBV6-1,CASSEGLLREQFF,TGTGCCAGCAGTGAAGGGCTCCTCAGGGAGCAGTTCTTC
TRBJ2-5,NA,TRBV5-1,CASSLRPAPGETQYF,TGCGCCAGCAGCTTGCGGCCAGCCCCAGGAGAGACCCAGTACTTC
TRBJ1-5,NA,TRBV4-3,CASGQDTGYRSNQPQHF,TGCGCCAGCGGCCAAGATACGGGTTACCGTAGCAATCAGCCCCAGCATTTT
TRBJ2-2,NA,TRBV5-6,CASRLRGKPTGELFF,TGTGCCAGCAGGCTTAGGGGGAAGCCCACCGGGGAGCTGTTTTTT
TRBJ1-2,TRBD1,TRBV7-9,CASSPWDREERYGYTF,TGTGCCAGCAGCCCGTGGGACAGGGAAGAGCGATATGGCTACACCTTC
TRBJ1-1,NA,TRBV29-1,CSVRGFENTEAFF,TGCAGCGTTAGGGGGTTTGAGAACACTGAAGCTTTCTTT
TRBJ1-1,TRBD1,TRBV25-1,CASTTGTGANEDTEAFF,TGTGCCAGTACTACCGGGACAGGGGCCAATGAGGACACTGAAGCTTTCTTT
TRBJ1-5,TRBD1,TRBV9,CASSSQGVSNQPQHF,TGTGCCAGCAGCTCCCAGGGGGTTAGCAATCAGCCCCAGCATTTT
TRBJ2-3,NA,TRBV29-1,CSVGPPEATDTQYF,TGCAGCGTTGGGCCCCCCGAGGCGACAGATACGCAGTATTTT
TRBJ1-2,TRBD1,TRBV6-5,CASRTGSYGYTF,TGTGCCAGCAGGACAGGGTCCTATGGCTACACCTTC
TRBJ2-2,NA,TRBV19,CASSTYRDGGAGELFF,TGTGCCAGTAGTACCTACAGGGATGGGGGGGCCGGGGAGCTGTTTTTT
TRBJ1-1,NA,TRBV13,CASSLGRGPPTNTEAFF,TGTGCCAGCAGCTTAGGAAGGGGCCCGCCAACGAACACTGAAGCTTTCTTT
TRBJ2-3,NA,TRBV19,CASSTPGGTTPYTQYF,TGTGCCAGTAGTACCCCCGGCGGGACCACTCCGTATACGCAGTATTTT
TRBJ1-2,TRBD1,TRBV10-3,CAISEAGTDYGYTF,TGTGCCATCAGTGAAGCAGGGACAGACTATGGCTACACCTTC
TRBJ1-4,NA,TRBV7-9,CASSFLGKRGNEKLFF,TGTGCCAGCAGCTTTTTGGGAAAAAGGGGCAATGAAAAACTGTTTTTT
TRBJ2-1,NA,TRBV5-6,CASSFSDFYNEQFF,TGTGCCAGCAGCTTTAGCGATTTTTACAATGAGCAGTTCTTC
TRBJ1-2,NA,TRBV2,CASTRGIGLNYGYTF,TGTGCCAGCACCCGAGGGATAGGACTTAACTATGGCTACACCTTC
TRBJ2-5,NA,TRBV5-1,CASSLGRGQETQYF,TGCGCCAGCAGCTTGGGAAGGGGACAAGAGACCCAGTACTTC
TRBJ2-3,NA,TRBV6-6,CASRGSQRPTLDTQYF,TGTGCCAGCAGAGGATCGCAGCGGCCCACCTTGGATACGCAGTATTTT
TRBJ2-7,NA,TRBV7-7,CASSSPTGTDSSYEQYF,TGTGCCAGCAGCTCGCCTACGGGTACGGATAGCTCCTACGAGCAGTACTTC